The T cell receptor beta chain under discussion was sequenced for a study of T cell responses to AZD1222 COVID-19 vaccine. Notes on the study in general: White British ancestry dominated among donors, who included more females, and clonal diversity was possibly underestimated.

The CDR3 sequence is 18 residues long. In germline, CDR1 is SGHAT, CDR2 FQNNGV. V was trimmed by 4 bases and J by 1 base, leaving 22 bases between them. Details on this clone: Antigen: not known.

Clones were read by immunoSEQ multiplex PCR, and TCRdb kept only the in-frame ones, dropping some. Of about 150,000 clones listed, roughly 85% are singletons. This clonotype originated in an adult who received the AZD1222 COVID-19 vaccine. Source: peripheral blood, taken 28 days after the second AZD1222 dose. This chain links TRBV11-2 with TRBJ1-2, with a weak D call TRBD1 (5 bases). DNA of the CDR3: TGTGCCAGCAGCTCCCTCCGGGGCCCTACTAGGGATAACTATGGCTACACCTTC. Translating it yields CASSSLRGPTRDNYGYTF.